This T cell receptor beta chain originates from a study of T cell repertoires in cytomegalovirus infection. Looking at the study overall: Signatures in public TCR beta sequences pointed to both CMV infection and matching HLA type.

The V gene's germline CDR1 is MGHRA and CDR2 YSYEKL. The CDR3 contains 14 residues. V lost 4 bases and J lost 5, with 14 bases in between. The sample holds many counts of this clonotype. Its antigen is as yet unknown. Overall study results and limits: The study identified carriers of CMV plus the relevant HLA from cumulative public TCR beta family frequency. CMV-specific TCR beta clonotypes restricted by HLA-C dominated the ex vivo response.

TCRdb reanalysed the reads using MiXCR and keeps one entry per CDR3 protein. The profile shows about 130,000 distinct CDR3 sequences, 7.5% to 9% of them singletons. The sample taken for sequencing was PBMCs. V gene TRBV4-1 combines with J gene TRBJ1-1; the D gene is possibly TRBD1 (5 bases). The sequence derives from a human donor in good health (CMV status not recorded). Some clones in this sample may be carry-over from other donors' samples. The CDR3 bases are TGCGCCAGCAGCCCTCCCCAGGGTGGGACTGAAGCTTTCTTT. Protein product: CASSPPQGGTEAFF.